This record concerns one T cell receptor beta chain sequence. Antigen specificity is unknown. This specimen comes from a study of graft-versus-host responses after intestinal transplantation. About the research overall: Those transplanted obtained multivisceral, liver-intestinal, or isolated intestinal grafts. The study's findings and limits: Recipient marrow harbored GvH clones, some of which surfaced first in ileum or blood.

The germline CDR1 and CDR2 sequences are GTSNPN and SVGIG (reference sequence). CDR3 length: 13 residues. Measured with immunoSEQ multiplex PCR; TCRdb has only the in-frame clones, and not every one. This table has about 100,000 clones, 87% appearing once. Here the sequenced sample was unstimulated CD4+ T cells sorted from spleen or lymph node cells, taken before transplant. The chain is built from TRBV30 and TRBJ2-3, with a weak D call TRBD1 (5 bases). The clonotype comes from a human donor who was the organ donor for an intestinal transplant. The CDR3 spells CALQGARLDTQYF. In DNA form, the CDR3 reads TGTGCTCTGCAAGGGGCGCGACTTGATACGCAGTATTTT.